This TCR beta chain was recovered during a study of blood T cell repertoires in COVID-19. As for the study in general: Acute and convalescent COVID-19 specimens originated in the United States, Italy and Spain.

V was pared by 4 bases and J by 3 bases, with 12 bases of the junction left unmatched. Germline CDR1 is SGHDT and CDR2 is YYEEEE. CDR3 size: 16 residues. Here immunoSEQ multiplex PCR was the method, and the copy in TCRdb shows in-frame clones only, minus some. The sample has around 480,000 clones; around 88% are singletons. One Seattle source followed patients from active infection through their disease course. This TCR was sampled from a woman aged 50 to 65 with COVID-19, enrolled during active disease. Sequenced sample: peripheral blood. The chain recombines TRBV5-6 with TRBJ2-5, with 7 bases fitting TRBD1. Written as DNA, the CDR3 is TGTGCCAGCAGCGGGACAGTTGTGGGAGAGAAAGAGACCCAGTACTTC. Translated: CASSGTVVGEKETQYF.